The clone carrying this TCR beta chain came up a few times. This specimen comes from a study of beta chain features in type 1 diabetes. Expressed TCRB transcripts got sequenced, as all isolated RNA was reverse transcribed. TCRdb's table, derived via immunoSEQ multiplex PCR, lists solely in-frame clones and lacks some. The table has fewer than 350,000 clones, about 20% seen once. Germline assignment: CDR1 MGHRA and CDR2 YSYEKL. This CDR3 contains 14 residues. The ends were cut back, 2 bases at V and 8 bases at J, with 15 bases in the middle. The clonotype originates from a woman younger than 30 in good health. This chain connects TRBV4-1 to TRBJ1-2; D is possibly TRBD1 (6 bases). The sample comprised naive CD4+ T cells from blood. CDR3 nucleotides: TGCGCCAGCAGCCAACAAACAGGGTTTGGCGGCTACACCTTC. This codes for CASSQQTGFGGYTF.